The 19 T cell receptor beta chains below come from one sample, sequenced in a study of blood T cell repertoires in COVID-19. Data came from immunoSEQ multiplex PCR; TCRdb stores just in-frame clones and leaves some out. The repertoire holds around 310,000 clones, 90% seen once, with around 0.93% in the top ten. Specimen: peripheral blood. These receptors all stem from a woman in her thirties or forties with COVID-19, enrolled during active disease.

This rearrangement joins TRBV28 to TRBJ2-3; 9 positions match TRBD2. The CDR3 has 16 residues. Losses at the gene ends were 6 bases for V and 3 bases for J; bases not matched to a gene: 10. Germline V gene sequence: CDR1 MDHEN, CDR2 SYDVKM. The CDR3 sequence is CASRPWRGGVTDTQYF. The CDR3 DNA reads as TGTGCCAGCAGACCTTGGCGGGGGGGCGTTACAGATACGCAGTATTTT. Drawing the rest from reference TRBV28 and TRBJ2-3, the complete variable domain is DVKVTQSSRYLVKRTGEKVFLECVQDMDHENMFWYRQDPGLGLRLIYFSYDVKMKEKGDIPEGYSVSREKKERFSLILESASTNQTSMYLCASRPWRGGVTDTQYFGPGTRLTVL.

The chain has TRBV12-3 or TRBV12-4 and TRBJ1-2; D unclear. Deletions cut 3 bases from V and 1 base from J, with 6 bases between. The CDR3 runs 13 residues. CDR3 in amino acids: CASSFSFNYGYTF. The CDR3 DNA follows: TGTGCCAGCAGTTTTTCCTTTAACTATGGCTACACCTTC.

The rearrangement joins TRBV9 to TRBJ1-2; TRBD1 is a possible D gene (6 bases). CDR3 length: 16 residues. Germline V gives CDR1 SGDLS, CDR2 YYNGEE. The V end was cut by 2 bases, the J end by 0 bases, with 14 bases between. The CDR3 sequence: CASSVPGTPSNYGYTF. The CDR3 region has the DNA TGTGCCAGCAGCGTTCCCGGGACACCTTCTAACTATGGCTACACCTTC.

This clone turned up a few times. The rearrangement uses TRBV12-3 or TRBV12-4 and TRBJ2-1; perhaps TRBD2 as D (5 bases). V was clipped by 3 bases and J by 5 bases, with 5 bases between them. The CDR3 is 12 residues long. Written as DNA, the CDR3 is TGTGCCAGCAGTTTCGGGAACAATGAGCAGTTCTTC. It specifies CASSFGNNEQFF.

The CDR3, as DNA: TGCGCCAGCAGCCAACTAGCGCGTGGCACAGATACGCAGTATTTT. It specifies CASSQLARGTDTQYF. This chain uses TRBV5-1 with TRBJ2-3, with 7 bases lining up with TRBD2. J gave up 1 base and V 4 bases, and 6 bases lay outside the gene matches. The CDR3 totals 15 residues. Germline assignment: CDR1 SGHRS and CDR2 YFSETQ.

The rearrangement links TRBV11-2 to TRBJ2-3; TRBD2 is a possible D gene (5 bases). The CDR3 is 13 residues long. Trimming pared 0 bases from V and 7 bases from J, leaving 8 bases between. Per germline, CDR1 SGHAT and CDR2 FQNNGV. CDR3 nucleotide sequence: TGTGCCAGCAGCTTAGAACGGGATCATACGCAGTATTTT. It codes for CASSLERDHTQYF.

The chain has TRBV28 and TRBJ2-7; D perhaps matches TRBD2 (5 bases). CDR3 size: 17 residues. Germline CDR1 is MDHEN and CDR2 is SYDVKM. V was cut by 2 bases and J by 4 bases, with 21 bases left in between. The CDR3 loop reads CASSLSVPSFGEYEQYF. The CDR3 region has the DNA TGTGCCAGCAGTTTAAGTGTACCTAGCTTTGGCGAATACGAGCAGTACTTC.

V gene TRBV19 combines with J gene TRBJ2-2, with D tentatively TRBD2 (6 bases). Trimming cost V 5 bases and J 0 bases, with 13 bases left between them. Germline V gene data show CDR1 as LNHDA and CDR2 as SQIVND (reference sequence). This CDR3 comprises 16 residues. The CDR3 region is CASSSRGLPNTGELFF. CDR3 bases: TGTGCCAGTAGTTCCCGGGGGTTGCCGAACACCGGGGAGCTGTTTTTT.

CDR3 coding DNA: TGTGCCAGCAGCGCCCGACAGGGGCCGGGTGGCTACACCTTC. It is translated as CASSARQGPGGYTF. This rearrangement joins TRBV9 to TRBJ1-2, with 8 bases that match TRBD1. Germline V lookup: CDR1 SGDLS, CDR2 YYNGEE. The CDR3 has 14 amino acids. With 3 bases clipped from V and 7 bases from J, the junction kept 8 bases outside the gene matches.

The chain combines TRBV7-2 with TRBJ1-6, with TRBD1 matching over 10 bases. The CDR3 is 14 amino acids. V dropped 5 bases and J dropped 6; count of bases not matched to a gene: 1. CDR1 is SGHTA and CDR2 is FQGNSA in the germline V gene. CDR3 protein: CASSRDRGNSPLHF. The CDR3 DNA is TGTGCCAGCAGCAGGGACAGGGGTAATTCACCCCTCCACTTT. Looking up the rest from reference TRBV7-2 and TRBJ1-6 gives the full variable domain: GAGVSQSPSNKVTEKGKDVELRCDPISGHTALYWYRQSLGQGLEFLIYFQGNSAPDKSGLPSDRFSAERTGGSVSTLTIQRTQQEDSAVYLCASSRDRGNSPLHFGNGTRLTVT.

The chain employs TRBV5-1 and TRBJ2-7, with TRBD1 matching over 12 bases. Unmatched junction bases numbered 14, after V lost 3 bases and J lost 7 bases. CDR1 is SGHRS and CDR2 is YFSETQ in the germline V gene. This CDR3 has 17 amino acids. DNA for the CDR3: TGCGCCAGCAGCTCCTTGGTACCGGGACAGGGGGCAGGGGAGCAGTACTTC. Residues: CASSSLVPGQGAGEQYF.

The chain uses TRBV3-1 (or the pseudogene TRBV3-2) and TRBJ2-7, with D possibly being TRBD1 (5 bases). Germline-derived CDR1 and CDR2 are LGHDT and YNNKEL (reference sequence). Deletions cut 0 bases from V and 1 base from J, with 10 bases between. The CDR3 has 15 residues. CDR3 in amino acids: CASSQDLDRSYEQYF. In nucleotides, the CDR3 is TGTGCCAGCAGCCAAGATCTTGACAGATCCTACGAGCAGTACTTC.

The chain uses TRBV28 and TRBJ1-2, with 9 nucleotides matching TRBD1. The CDR3 extends over 12 amino acids. Germline V CDR1 and CDR2: MDHEN, SYDVKM. V lost 5 bases and J lost 8; bases outside the gene matches: 3. The CDR3 nucleotides read TGTGCCAGCAGTCCGGACAGGGGCGGCTACACCTTC. Its protein product is CASSPDRGGYTF.

This rearrangement joins TRBV27 to TRBJ2-1, with D possibly matching TRBD2 (6 bases). This CDR3 contains 16 residues. The germline V and J ends were trimmed by 3 bases and 10 bases, with 22 bases remaining between them. The V gene's germline CDR1 is MNHEY and CDR2 SMNVEV (reference sequence). The CDR3 DNA is TGTGCCAGCAGTTTCAACCCCCCGGGACTTGGGGACGAGCAGTTCTTC. Translated: CASSFNPPGLGDEQFF.

The rearrangement uses TRBV30 and TRBJ2-2; TRBD2 matches 8 bases. This CDR3 has 15 residues. J lost 3 bases, V lost 5 bases, and 8 bases had no gene match. Germline loops: CDR1 GTSNPN, CDR2 SVGIG (reference sequence). DNA for the CDR3: TGTGCCTGGTCCCGTTGGCGGGGGGACACCGGGGAGCTGTTTTTT. Its translation is CAWSRWRGDTGELFF. The whole variable domain, remainder taken from reference TRBV30 and TRBJ2-2, is SQTIHQWPATLVQPVGSPLSLECTVEGTSNPNLYWYRQAAGRGLQLLFYSVGIGQISSEVPQNLSASRPQDRQFILSSKKLLLSDSGFYLCAWSRWRGDTGELFFGEGSRLTVL.

This clone came up once. This rearrangement joins TRBV2 to TRBJ2-5, with TRBD2 matching 9 bases. The junction had 5 bases not matched to a gene; V was cut back by 8 bases and J by 4 bases. Germline V gene sequence: CDR1 SNHLY, CDR2 FYNNEI. The CDR3 has 13 amino acids. CDR3 protein: CASGAGGGETQYF. The CDR3 DNA is TGTGCCAGCGGCGCGGGGGGGGGAGAGACCCAGTACTTC.

CDR3 sequence reads: CASSYWTGGGYTF. CDR3 DNA: TGTGCCAGCAGTTACTGGACAGGCGGTGGCTACACCTTC. The chain joins TRBV6-5 to TRBJ1-2; the match to TRBD1 covers 7 bases. This CDR3 spans 13 amino acids. Germline CDR1 reads MNHEY; CDR2 reads SVGAGI. J gave up 7 bases and V 1 base, and 3 bases lay outside the gene matches.

Notes on this clone: At one of its ends the junction is not consistent with the germline gene, which may arise from a read error. This chain connects TRBV15 to TRBJ2-7; TRBD1 might be the D (6 bases). The V gene's germline CDR1 is LNHNV and CDR2 YYDKDF (reference sequence). The CDR3 is made up of 13 amino acids. The CDR3 loop reads CATEAVRGSKSHF. CDR3 sequence (DNA): TGTGCCACCGAAGCCGTCAGGGGATCCAAATCCCATTTC.

J is TRBJ1-4 and V is TRBV5-1; a possible D gene is TRBD1 (6 bases). The germline V gene encodes CDR1 SGHRS and CDR2 YFSETQ. The CDR3 covers 15 residues. With 3 bases removed from V and 4 bases from J, the gap between germline ends came to 13 bases. This CDR3 is CASSSQTGGNEKLFF. The CDR3 DNA sequence: TGCGCCAGCAGCTCCCAGACAGGCGGTAATGAAAAACTGTTTTTT.